This entry describes one T cell receptor (beta chain). No antigen is known for it. Base qualities are not provided; no much larger clone lies one nucleotide away. CDR1 and CDR2 (MNHNS, SASEGT) derive from the germline V gene. The CDR3 numbers 14 residues from cysteine through phenylalanine. The only DNA kept is the CDR3, 42 bases in frame from the first base. Between the V and J ends, shortened by 5 bases and 6 bases respectively, the junction contains 14 bases. The sample originates from a study of CD8 T cells in ankylosing spondylitis (dated by TCRdb to 2017 to 2019). For context, the study as a whole: To find TCR variants linked to disease, the study profiled T cell receptor beta repertoires in ankylosing spondylitis patients and healthy donors. In total, the full study cohort was made up of approximately 99 healthy donors and 25 to 30 ankylosing spondylitis patients. Peripheral blood was sampled, and synovial fluid was also collected from ankylosing spondylitis patients.

Results the study describes overall, beyond this receptor: The disease-linked clones had a CD8+ phenotype and were found at relatively low frequencies in peripheral blood. Significant enrichment of the disease-linked clones was reported in matched synovial fluid samples from ankylosing spondylitis patients. Some motif variants were previously reported in synovial fluid and blood of reactive arthritis patients, suggesting common disease-initiation mechanisms. Blood from ankylosing spondylitis patients appeared to be characterized by a TCR beta motif composed of eight or nine highly homologous amino acid variants.

The instrument was an Illumina HiSeq 2500. Quantitative 5'-RACE with molecular barcodes was the method used to prepare the TCR beta libraries. From the authors' description of their analysis: To identify disease-linked TCR variants, a new computational method was used, one built on a probabilistic model of VDJ rearrangement. TCRdb reran the public reads through fastp at Q25 and MiXCR, keeping productive beta chains. When rows share a CDR3 protein, they turn into one entry using the most common DNA and genes. TCRdb, not the original authors, processed these V and J calls. This sample gives 350,000 to 400,000 distinct CDR3 sequences in total; 20% of them show up just once. The ten biggest clones cover around 14% of the sample.

This sequence was found in a male donor with ankylosing spondylitis or in good health (not recorded which). Sequencing was done on a sample of blood, either unsorted or a sorted T cell fraction (not recorded which). The sequence joins TRBV6-1 to TRBJ1-5; the D segment cannot be called with confidence. The nucleotides are TGTGCCAGCAGTCCGACCGGGTCTGGTCAGCCCCAGCATTTT. Its product reads: CASSPTGSGQPQHF.